This T cell receptor (beta chain) was identified in a study of cytomegalovirus exposure and HLA in healthy donors. Primers included in the PCR were 60 Vbeta and 13 Jbeta primers. TCRdb's table, derived via immunoSEQ multiplex PCR, lists solely in-frame clones and lacks some. The sample shows 200,000 to 250,000 clones, 75% to 90% of them seen only once. The origin of this receptor is a woman aged 40-49 years in good health and CMV-seronegative. What was sequenced was PBMCs.

The CDR3 nucleotides are TGTGCCAGCAGTTTATACAGGGGGGGCCGGGATGGCTACACCTTC. Translating gives CASSLYRGGRDGYTF. The V and J genes are TRBV27 and TRBJ1-2, with 8 bases matching TRBD1. The CDR3 totals 15 residues. With V trimmed by 1 base and J by 6 bases, 7 bases remained unmatched. Germline CDR1 and CDR2: MNHEY and SMNVEV (reference sequence).